This T cell receptor beta chain is from a study of Ad26.COV2.S vaccination and SARS-CoV-2 variants (dated by TCRdb to about 2021). Regarding the complete study: Vaccine-arm donors came from COV1001, a multicentre, randomized, double-blind, placebo-controlled phase I-IIa trial of Ad26.COV2.S in healthy adults. Investigators remained blinded to trial group allocation during experiments and outcome assessment. Trial participants were randomized into five groups of five, in which low-dose or high-dose Ad26.COV2.S was given once or twice, or placebo was given on both occasions. TCRbeta repertoire sequencing served as the tool for gauging how specific and how broad the SARS-CoV-2-reactive T cell receptors were following Ad26.COV2.S vaccination. The TCR-sequenced set comprised approximately 32 samples: around 20 Ad26.COV2.S vaccine recipients, 5 placebo recipients and 8 SARS-CoV-2 convalescent individuals. Ad26.COV2.S was given intramuscularly at 5x10^10 or 1x10^11 viral particles, as a single shot or as two shots 56 days apart.

In the paper's terms, the treatment or condition label means: about 20 received Ad26.COV2.S at low or high dose, single or two shots; several received placebo; per-sample allocation not given. For vaccine and placebo recipients, the sequenced repertoires came from samples collected on day 63 after the first injection. Between 29 July and 7 August 2020, Cohort 1b enrolled approximately 26 adults aged 18-55 years at one site in Boston, USA. As a vaccine, Ad26.COV2.S was a replication-incompetent adenovirus type 26 vector that expressed a prefusion-stabilized SARS-CoV-2 spike protein derived from the original Wuhan strain. The immunoSEQ Assay was the method used to sequence TCRbeta CDR3 regions. After extraction, genomic DNA underwent amplification by bias-controlled multiplex PCR, followed by high-throughput sequencing. The authors processed their data as follows. Collapsing and filtering of sequences were performed to quantify the absolute abundance of each unique TCRbeta CDR3 region. Usable DNA was measured by amplifying reference genes present in all nucleated cells, and TCRbeta template counts were normalized to that usable DNA to estimate T cell fraction. Repertoire TCRs were annotated as SARS-CoV-2-specific by exact matching of V gene, CDR3 amino acid sequence and J gene to a known reactive TCR set. The reference SARS-CoV-2 TCR set was obtained from MIRA and was filtered for enrichment in COVID-19-positive ImmuneCODE repertoires, whereby public or cross-reactive TCRs were removed. Using the MIRA antigens, annotated TCRs were further analysed by specific ORF or by position within an ORF. Breadth was defined as the number of annotated unique rearrangements divided by the total number of unique productive rearrangements, and depth was defined as the summed frequency of the annotated unique rearrangements. TCR breadth was compared between groups using two-sided Wilcoxon rank-sum tests. Here the immuneACCESS table is served through TCRdb, limited to in-frame sequences with V and J called. Missing clones are a known gap in these copies; in checked studies unresolved V genes cover under half, and the rest lacks a known reason. Clone size and V and J calls were adopted from that table, with D and trimming inferred from the DNA. Present in this sample are about 680,000 clones, approximately 88% of which were seen just once. The top ten clones comprise approximately 1.5% of the sample.

On the study overall, not on this receptor specifically: The study lacked the statistical power to compare responses across vaccine doses or regimens. Ad26.COV2.S recipients had higher spike-specific TCR breadth than placebo recipients (P = 0.0014). After vaccination, substantial breadth of spike-specific CD8+ and CD4+ T cell responses was reported. Comparable non-spike TCR breadth was observed between vaccine and placebo recipients, consistent with only spike being contained in the vaccine. The authors noted that the TCR breadth and depth analyses may have underestimated total T cell responses.

Germline trimming amounts to 4 bases on V and 0 bases on J, with 12 as the count of junction bases outside the gene matches. The CDR3 numbers 18 residues from cysteine through phenylalanine. Only CDR3 DNA remains: 54 bases, in frame from the first base. CDR1 KGHDR and CDR2 SFDVKD were looked up in the germline V gene. With regard to this clone: There is no known antigen for this receptor. The input lacks base qualities; no much larger clone sits a single base away.

The material sequenced was peripheral blood, taken in a trial of Ad26.COV2.S vaccine versus placebo. This clonotype was sampled from a person between 18 and 59 years old who received the Ad26.COV2.S COVID-19 vaccine or a placebo. This chain joins TRBV24-1 to TRBJ2-3; the central 7 bases match TRBD2. The nucleotide sequence reads TGTGCCACCAGTGAACTTGCTACCGGGACTACTAGCACAGATACGCAGTATTTT. Protein translation: CATSELATGTTSTDTQYF.